This TCR beta chain comes out of a study of cytomegalovirus exposure and HLA in healthy donors. PCR employed 60 Vbeta and 13 Jbeta primers. Profiling relied on immunoSEQ multiplex PCR, and the TCRdb table lists in-frame clones only, not all of them. The sample has 80,000 to 100,000 clones; approximately 70% are singletons. Study-wide results and caveats: A missense DCLRE1C variant was associated with V- and J-gene trimming of TCR beta chains in a later analysis, and an independent cohort replicated the association. Solely CMV serostatus was available to characterize immune exposure.

This CDR3 spans 12 amino acids. Trimming took 10 bases from V and 4 from J, leaving 13 bases between them. Germline V gene sequence: CDR1 MNHEY, CDR2 SMNVEV (reference sequence). This clone was seen a few times. The antigen is not known. The V call is TRBV27, the J call TRBJ1-2; maybe TRBD1 (5 bases). The receptor comes from a man in his fifties or sixties in good health and CMV-seronegative. The sequenced sample consisted of PBMCs. The CDR3 loop is CATGERGYGYTF. The CDR3 nucleotides read TGTGCCACGGGGGAACGGGGCTATGGCTACACCTTC.